The sequence of this T cell receptor beta chain was determined in a study of T cell repertoires in cytomegalovirus infection. CDR1 and CDR2 (germline): SGDLS, YYNGEE. Trimming took off 0 bases at V and 5 bases at J, with 14 bases between the two ends. The CDR3 sequence is 15 residues long. MiXCR, run by TCRdb on the reads, gives a single entry per CDR3 protein. In the table there are fewer than 1,000,000 distinct CDR3 sequences, less than 35% of which are singletons. This clonotype came up a few times. Its target is unknown. Findings and limits, study-wide: HLA-C-restricted, CMV-specific TCR beta clonotypes were dominant ex vivo.

The clonotype originates from a human donor in good health (CMV status not recorded). Some clones in this sample may be carry-over from other donors' samples. This rearrangement joins TRBV9 to TRBJ1-1; D perhaps matches TRBD1 (6 bases). The sample here was cultured CD8+ T cells from PBMCs, taken from culture after CMV antigen stimulation. DNA for the CDR3: TGTGCCAGCAGCGTAGGGTACAGGGAGGGGACTGAAGCTTTCTTT. Amino acid sequence: CASSVGYREGTEAFF.